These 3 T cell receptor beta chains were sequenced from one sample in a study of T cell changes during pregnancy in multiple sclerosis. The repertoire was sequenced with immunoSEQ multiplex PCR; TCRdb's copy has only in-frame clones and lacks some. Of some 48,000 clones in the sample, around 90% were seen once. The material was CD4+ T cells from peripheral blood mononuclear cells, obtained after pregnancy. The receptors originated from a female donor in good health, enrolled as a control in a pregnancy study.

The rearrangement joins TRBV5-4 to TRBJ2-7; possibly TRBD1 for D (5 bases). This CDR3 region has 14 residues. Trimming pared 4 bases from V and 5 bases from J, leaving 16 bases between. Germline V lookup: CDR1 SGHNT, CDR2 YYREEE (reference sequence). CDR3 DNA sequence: TGTGCCAGCAGCCCTGGTACAGGAAGGGACGAGCAGTACTTC. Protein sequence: CASSPGTGRDEQYF.

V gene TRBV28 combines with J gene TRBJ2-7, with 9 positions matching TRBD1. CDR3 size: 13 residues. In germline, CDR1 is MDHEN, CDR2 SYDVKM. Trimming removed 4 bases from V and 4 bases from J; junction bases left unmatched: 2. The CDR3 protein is CASSYRGLYEQYF. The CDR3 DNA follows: TGTGCCAGCAGTTACAGGGGGCTTTACGAGCAGTACTTC.

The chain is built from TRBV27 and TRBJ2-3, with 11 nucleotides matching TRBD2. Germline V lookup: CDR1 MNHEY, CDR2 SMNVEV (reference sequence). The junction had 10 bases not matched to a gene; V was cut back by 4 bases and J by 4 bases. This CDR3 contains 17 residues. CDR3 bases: TGTGCCAGCAGTTCCCTTGTACTAGCGGGGGATCCAGATACGCAGTATTTT. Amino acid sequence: CASSSLVLAGDPDTQYF.